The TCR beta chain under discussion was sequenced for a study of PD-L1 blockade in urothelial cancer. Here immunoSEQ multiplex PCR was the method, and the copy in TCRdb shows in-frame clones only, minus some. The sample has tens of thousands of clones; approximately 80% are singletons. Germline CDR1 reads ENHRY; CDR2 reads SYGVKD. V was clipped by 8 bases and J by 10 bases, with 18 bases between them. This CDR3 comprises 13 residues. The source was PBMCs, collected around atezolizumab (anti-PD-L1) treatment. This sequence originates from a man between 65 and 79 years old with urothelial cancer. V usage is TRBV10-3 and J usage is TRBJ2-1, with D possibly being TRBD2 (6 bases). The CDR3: CAIGRDSRSEQFF. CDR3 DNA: TGTGCCATCGGTCGGGACTCTCGGTCGGAGCAGTTCTTC.